What follows is one T cell receptor beta chain and its context. In the authors' methods: The assay estimated nucleated cells by amplifying reference gene primers. Sequencing used immunoSEQ multiplex PCR; TCRdb keeps in-frame clones, though not all of them. That table is the source of V, J and clone size, and D and trimming were worked out from the DNA. The data hold 150,000 to 200,000 clones, with roughly 90% observed a single time. The trim removed 5 bases at V and 7 bases at J, leaving 4 bases unmatched. CDR1 is SGHAT, CDR2 FQNNGV, per germline. CDR3 length equals 12 residues. The data are from a study of blood T cell repertoires in COVID-19. Before being deemed recovered, Cohort 3 donors had two negative PCRs, clearance, or symptom resolution.

This rearrangement joins TRBV11-2 to TRBJ1-2; the match to TRBD1 covers 7 bases. This TCR was recovered from a woman in her forties or fifties who had recovered from COVID-19. Sequenced sample: PBMCs or T cells enriched from blood (not recorded which). The CDR3 DNA reads as TGTGCCAGCAGCAAACAGGGGTCTGGCTACACCTTC. It is translated as CASSKQGSGYTF.